The entry below gives a single TCR beta chain sequence along with its context. Its antigen is undetermined. The data were taken from a study of T-cell memory formation after mild COVID-19. Broader study findings: CD4+ bias marked clones expanding day 15 to 37, unlike balanced contracting clones.

Germline values: CDR1 SGHRS, CDR2 YFSETQ. The CDR3 is made up of 15 amino acids. Trimming left V 3 bases short and J 4 bases short, with 16 bases between. TCRdb reanalysed the 5' RACE reads using MiXCR and keeps one entry per CDR3 protein. In the table there are 250,000 to 350,000 distinct CDR3 sequences, roughly 15% of which are singletons. This receptor was identified in a young man who had mild COVID-19 (a few samples of this study predate the infection). Cell type and time point are not known. The sample comprised PBMCs or a T cell subset sorted from them (not recorded which). The V call is TRBV5-1, the J call TRBJ1-1; D gene ambiguous. CDR3 loop: CASSSGVVRRTEAFF. The CDR3, as DNA: TGCGCCAGCAGCTCTGGCGTCGTACGTCGCACTGAAGCTTTCTTT.